This record concerns one TCR beta chain sequence. The antigen is not known. The data are from a study of blood T cells in healthy people across ages. Whole-study results and caveats: A strong correlation was found between TCR beta diversity and the percentage of naive T cells.

The donors, all healthy, were Caucasians living in Russia, aged about 6 to 100. V shed 5 bases and J shed 2 bases, with 13 bases lying between them. CDR1 and CDR2 from the germline V gene are SGHTA and FQGNSA. CDR3 length: 15 amino acids. A second PCR, run for roughly 7 to 11 cycles, used a sample-barcoded 5' primer plus a J-beta primer mix. TCRdb used MiXCR to reprocess the 5' RACE reads, holding one entry per CDR3 protein. The sample has fewer than 1,200,000 distinct CDR3 sequences, around 25% seen once. A further study also used this sample, focusing on T cells of mothers and their children.

The rearrangement uses TRBV7-2 and TRBJ2-4; D possibly corresponds to TRBD2 (6 bases). This TCR derives from a girl aged 2 to 9 in good health. Sample: blood. This CDR3 is CASSLMGGSKNIQYF. CDR3 nucleotides: TGTGCCAGCAGCCTAATGGGGGGTTCCAAAAACATTCAGTACTTC.